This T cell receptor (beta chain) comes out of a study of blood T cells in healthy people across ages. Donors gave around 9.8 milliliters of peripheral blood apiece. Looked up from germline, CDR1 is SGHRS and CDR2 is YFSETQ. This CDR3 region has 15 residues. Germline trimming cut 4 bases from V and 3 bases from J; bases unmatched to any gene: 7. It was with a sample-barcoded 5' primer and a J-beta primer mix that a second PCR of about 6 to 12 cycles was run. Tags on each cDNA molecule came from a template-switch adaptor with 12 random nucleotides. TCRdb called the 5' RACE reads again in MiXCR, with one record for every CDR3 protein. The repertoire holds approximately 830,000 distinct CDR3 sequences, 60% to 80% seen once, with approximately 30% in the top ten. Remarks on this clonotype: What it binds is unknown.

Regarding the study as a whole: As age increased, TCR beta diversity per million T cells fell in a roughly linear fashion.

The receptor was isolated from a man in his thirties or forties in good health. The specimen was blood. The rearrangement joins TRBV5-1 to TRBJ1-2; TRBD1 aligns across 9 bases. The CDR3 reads CASSPGQGTYYGYTF. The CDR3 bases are TGCGCCAGCAGCCCCGGACAGGGGACGTACTATGGCTACACCTTC.